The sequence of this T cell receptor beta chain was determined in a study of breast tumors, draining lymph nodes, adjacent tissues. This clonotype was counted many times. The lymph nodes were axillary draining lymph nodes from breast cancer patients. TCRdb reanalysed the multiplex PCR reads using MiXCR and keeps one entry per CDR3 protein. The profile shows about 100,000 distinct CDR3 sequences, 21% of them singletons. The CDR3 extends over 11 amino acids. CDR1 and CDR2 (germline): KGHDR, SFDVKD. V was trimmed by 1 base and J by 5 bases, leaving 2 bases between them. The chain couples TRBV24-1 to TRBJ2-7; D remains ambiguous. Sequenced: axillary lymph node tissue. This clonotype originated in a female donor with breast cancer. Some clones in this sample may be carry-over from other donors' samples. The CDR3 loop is CATSDFHEQYF. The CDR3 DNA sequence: TGTGCCACCAGTGATTTCCACGAGCAGTACTTC.